This T cell receptor beta chain was profiled in a study of blood T cell repertoires in COVID-19 (dated by TCRdb to 2020 to 2021). Turning to the overall study: Collaborator samples came from the United States, Italy and Spain and covered acute and convalescent phases of COVID-19. The repertoires were released in a freely available public database meant as a resource for research on the immune response to SARS-CoV-2. HLA class I and class II types, where available, came from metadata supplied by the sample provider rather than from assay-based typing. Subjects who had been exposed to COVID-19, were actively infected with it, or had recovered from it provided the deeply sampled blood TCRbeta repertoires that made up the dataset. The material from the prospective study consisted of cDNA or gDNA derived from T cells, B-cell-depleted T cells, or PBMCs. The sample metadata nearly always contained a de-identified subject ID, COVID-19 status, age in years and sex. The samples were drawn from two sources: the first 160 participants of the ongoing ImmuneRACE study, and about 1,300 subjects contributed by 6 global collaborators.

This clone was seen many times. The antigen this receptor binds is unknown. No base quality values were provided; no much bigger clone lies one nucleotide off. Samples from volunteer blood donors who had recovered from COVID-19 were contributed by a second Seattle source. Whole blood was collected in K2EDTA tubes by collaborating institutions according to the institutions' own protocols. Collaborator samples were shipped for TCRbeta analysis as frozen whole blood, isolated PBMCs, or DNA extracted from either sample type. TCRbeta CDR3 regions were amplified from genomic DNA by means of the immunoSEQ Assay, a bias-controlled multiplex PCR. The paper's processing steps were these. Within the assay, amplification of reference gene primers was used to estimate how many nucleated cells each sample contained. To quantify the absolute abundance of each unique TCRbeta CDR3 rearrangement, sequence reads were collapsed and filtered. For each sample, productive Simpson clonality was calculated by taking the square root of Simpson's diversity index across productive rearrangements. Sourced from immuneACCESS, this table was stored by TCRdb with only in-frame sequences that have V and J called. A share of the clones is absent; for the studies checked, an unresolved V gene accounts for under half, and the remainder has no known explanation. V and J calls and clone size are given by that table; D and trimming were obtained from the DNA. The sample has about 160,000 clones on record, 87% of them singletons. The ten largest clones capture around 3.9% of the sample.

The research as a whole found: How much clinical and demographic metadata was included differed by source and by participant, and the metadata was provided uncurated.

The TCR comes from a woman aged 60-75 years who had recovered from COVID-19. Specimen: peripheral blood.

The CDR3: CASSDRGGTTDTQYF. The bases read TGTGCCAGCAGCGACCGCGGGGGGACGACAGATACGCAGTATTTT. The chain is assembled from TRBV7-9 and TRBJ2-3, and 8 bases in between align with TRBD2. Ends trimmed: V by 5 bases, J by 3 bases; bases unmatched to a gene: 7. In the germline V gene (reference sequence), CDR1 corresponds to SEHNR and CDR2 to FQNEAQ. The cysteine opens and the phenylalanine closes a CDR3 of 15 amino acids. Just CDR3 DNA is preserved here, 45 bases in frame from base 1.